The entry that follows covers one TCR beta chain sequence. Other DNA sequences in the same sample also yield this CDR3. Both 60 Vbeta primers and 13 Jbeta primers went into the PCR. Produced via immunoSEQ multiplex PCR; TCRdb's table is partial and in-frame only. The profile shows some 78,000 clones, under 80% of them singletons. This specimen belongs to a study of cytomegalovirus exposure and HLA in healthy donors. Healthy individuals who donated bone marrow served as the donors. The CDR3 length is 14 residues. Germline V gene sequence: CDR1 KGHSH, CDR2 LQKENI. Trimming cost V 6 bases and J 1 base, with 12 bases left between them.

The sequencing input was PBMCs. The clonotype originates from a middle-aged man in good health and CMV-seropositive. The rearrangement uses TRBV18 and TRBJ1-1, with TRBD1 as a possible D gene (5 bases). CDR3 amino acids: CASSQGGRNTEAFF. Written as DNA, the CDR3 is TGTGCCAGCTCCCAGGGAGGTAGGAACACTGAAGCTTTCTTT.